Described below is a single T cell receptor (beta chain) sequence and its context. The antigen remains unidentified. The PCR used 60 Vbeta and 13 Jbeta primers. TCRdb's table, derived via immunoSEQ multiplex PCR, lists solely in-frame clones and lacks some. This table holds about 140,000 clones, 65% to 75% found once. This sample is drawn from a study of cytomegalovirus exposure and HLA in healthy donors. General observations from the study: Apparent HLA restriction characterized most CMV-associated TCR beta chains in a later analysis. It was 164 TCR beta chains that were listed as cytomegalovirus-associated.

This TCR was sampled from a man aged 55 to 70 in good health and CMV-seronegative. The sample consisted of PBMCs.

In DNA form, the CDR3 reads TGTGCCAGCAGCTTTACCTCCGGGGGGACCCAGTACTTC. Protein: CASSFTSGGTQYF. This chain links TRBV5-4 with TRBJ2-5; D is possibly TRBD2 (6 bases). CDR1 and CDR2 from the germline V gene are SGHNT and YYREEE (reference sequence). The CDR3 is 13 residues long. The V gene lost 2 bases and the J gene lost 7 bases, with 12 bases spanning the gap.